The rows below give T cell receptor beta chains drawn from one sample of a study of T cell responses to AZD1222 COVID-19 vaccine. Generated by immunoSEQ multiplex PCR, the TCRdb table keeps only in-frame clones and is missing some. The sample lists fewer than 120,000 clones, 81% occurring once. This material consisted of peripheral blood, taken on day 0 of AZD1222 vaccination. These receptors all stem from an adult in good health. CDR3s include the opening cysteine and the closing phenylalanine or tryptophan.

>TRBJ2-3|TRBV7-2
CASSSPLGGTDTQYF
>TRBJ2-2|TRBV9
CASSVVGSGGRAGELFF
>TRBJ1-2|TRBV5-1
CASSFSNYGYTF
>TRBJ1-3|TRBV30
CAWNPPAASGNTIYF
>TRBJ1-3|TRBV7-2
CASSLTRVSGNTIYF
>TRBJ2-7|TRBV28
CASSLFGPTEQYF
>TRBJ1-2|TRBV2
CASSARDRGLGGYTF
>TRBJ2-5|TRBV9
CASTPGGIAETQYF
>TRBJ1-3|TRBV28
CASSLTRVRRNTIYF
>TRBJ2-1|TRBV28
CASSLRDTPYNEQFF
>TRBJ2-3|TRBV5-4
CASRLAGGPVDTQYF
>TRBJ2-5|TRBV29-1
CSVSRQGVETQYF
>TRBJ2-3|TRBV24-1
CATSAPRQGDTQYF
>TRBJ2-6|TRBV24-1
CATSDQGGQESGANVLTF
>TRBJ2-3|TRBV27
CASRSWGGTTDTQYF
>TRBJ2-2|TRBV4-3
CASSQVWDRGTGELFF
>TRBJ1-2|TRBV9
CASSVASDRRPYGYTF
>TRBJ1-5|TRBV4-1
CASSPGMAEVRQPQHF
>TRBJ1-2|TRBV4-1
CASSVVGENYGYTF
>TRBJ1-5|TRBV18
CASSPRRTGGGGQPQHF
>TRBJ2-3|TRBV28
CALSGTGQTDTQYF